This is a list of T cell receptor beta chains from one sample in a study of blood T cell repertoires in COVID-19. Sequenced by immunoSEQ multiplex PCR; TCRdb stores in-frame clones only, minus some. Here the sample spans 150,000 to 200,000 clones, roughly 88% being singletons. The sequencing sample was made of PBMCs or T cells enriched from blood (not recorded which). Receptors originate from a middle-aged man who had recovered from COVID-19. Both conserved end residues are part of each CDR3. Fields, in order: clone size, V gene, D gene, J gene, CDR3 protein, CDR3 DNA. The D gene is left open where the match is weak. Clone size, where shown, is once, few, many, or a class for clones that have expanded.

>-|TRBV7-9|TRBD1|TRBJ2-7
CASSFGQGPYEQYF
TGTGCCAGCAGCTTTGGACAGGGGCCCTACGAGCAGTACTTC
>-|TRBV6-5|-|TRBJ2-1
CAATSASSYNEQFF
TGTGCCGCCACCAGCGCAAGCTCCTACAATGAGCAGTTCTTC
>few|TRBV3-1/TRBV3-2|TRBD2|TRBJ2-4
CASSSGTSGGVAKNIQYF
TGTGCCAGCAGCAGCGGGACTAGCGGGGGGGTAGCCAAAAACATTCAGTACTTC
>-|TRBV5-1|-|TRBJ2-1
CASGIQGRAYNEQFF
TGCGCCAGCGGCATACAGGGTAGGGCCTACAATGAGCAGTTCTTC
>once|TRBV5-1|TRBD1|TRBJ2-7
CASSYRTGDEQYF
TGCGCCAGCAGCTACCGGACAGGGGACGAGCAGTACTTC
>-|TRBV28|-|TRBJ1-5
CASTLGRGSSQPQHF
TGTGCCAGCACCCTGGGCAGGGGATCATCTCAGCCCCAGCATTTT
>-|TRBV6-4|TRBD2|TRBJ2-1
CASSDSGGGAPNEQFF
TGTGCCAGCAGTGACTCGGGCGGGGGGGCCCCCAATGAGCAGTTCTTC
>-|TRBV3-1/TRBV3-2|TRBD1|TRBJ1-1
CASSRGQGKAFF
TGTGCCAGCAGCCGTGGACAGGGAAAAGCTTTCTTT
>-|TRBV7-6|TRBD1|TRBJ1-3
CASSLGQGVSGNTIYF
TGTGCCAGCAGCTTAGGACAGGGGGTCTCTGGAAACACCATATATTTT
>-|TRBV10-3|-|TRBJ1-2
CAITTGDGYTF
TGTGCCATCACTACAGGTGATGGCTACACCTTC
>-|TRBV15|TRBD1|TRBJ1-5
CATSRGDRDNQPQHF
TGTGCCACCAGCAGAGGGGACAGGGATAATCAGCCCCAGCATTTT
>-|TRBV25-1|-|TRBJ2-2
CASSGHRVFTGELFF
TGTGCCAGCAGTGGACACAGGGTTTTCACCGGGGAGCTGTTTTTT
>-|TRBV18|TRBD1|TRBJ2-5
CASSPRGQGGSRETQYF
TGTGCCAGCTCACCAAGGGGGCAGGGTGGCTCGAGAGAGACCCAGTACTTC
>-|TRBV18|-|TRBJ2-7
CASSPSSEQYF
TGTGCCAGCTCACCATCGAGCGAGCAGTACTTC
>-|TRBV5-6|-|TRBJ2-1
CASSLRLANEQFF
TGTGCCAGCAGCTTGAGGCTAGCTAATGAGCAGTTCTTC
>-|TRBV28|-|TRBJ2-5
CASSGAWTPQETQYF
TGTGCCAGCAGTGGCGCGTGGACACCGCAAGAGACCCAGTACTTC
>-|TRBV6-5|-|TRBJ2-6
CASSYSSSSGANVLTF
TGTGCCAGCAGTTACTCATCCAGCTCTGGGGCCAACGTCCTGACTTTC
>few|TRBV11-2|TRBD2|TRBJ2-3
CASSLDHGLAGDGDTQYF
TGTGCCAGCAGCTTAGATCACGGACTAGCGGGGGATGGAGATACGCAGTATTTT
>few|TRBV4-1|-|TRBJ1-4
CASNHQGSNEKLFF
TGCGCCAGCAACCATCAGGGTTCTAATGAAAAACTGTTTTTT
>-|TRBV5-1|-|TRBJ1-6
CASSLSGGRLTAPLHF
TGCGCCAGCAGCCTAAGCGGGGGGCGCTTAACAGCACCCCTCCACTTT
>-|TRBV6-5|TRBD1|TRBJ2-3
CASRGTGGTQYF
TGTGCCAGCAGAGGTACAGGGGGTACGCAGTATTTT
>-|TRBV5-1|TRBD1|TRBJ1-4
CASSLRTGSNEKLFF
TGCGCCAGCAGCTTACGGACAGGGTCTAATGAAAAACTGTTTTTT
>-|TRBV30|-|TRBJ1-2
CAWSVGGGYTF
TGTGCCTGGAGTGTAGGCGGAGGCTACACCTTC